The clone carrying this T cell receptor (beta chain) was seen at least ten times. The antigen remains unidentified. V was clipped by 6 bases and J by 5 bases; unmatched bases: 6. The length of the CDR3 is 13 residues. Germline V CDR1 and CDR2: MNHNY, SVGAGI (reference sequence). These data are taken from a study of spatial heterogeneity in lung cancer. Across the study: More than 8.5 raw reads, on average, carried each unique TCR and UMI combination. Study outcomes and limitations: At resection, ubiquitous expanded tumor TCRs appeared in blood more than at follow-up.

Time point meaning: sample taken at primary tumor resection. Whole RNA, which was extracted from tumor, nontumor lung tissue or frozen PBMC, was sequenced without any cell sorting. Every TCR cDNA molecule bore its own unique molecular identifier. A single record per CDR3 protein comes from TCRdb applying MiXCR to the 5' RACE reads. The data contain about 38,000 distinct CDR3 sequences, roughly 7.4% of them seen just once; the ten biggest clones take up around 30%. The J gene is TRBJ2-5, the V gene TRBV6-6; TRBD1 aligns across 7 bases. This specimen was PBMCs, taken at surgery. The sequence was obtained from a male donor with early-stage non-small cell lung cancer. As DNA, the CDR3 is TGTGCCAGCAGAAGACAGGGAGTGGAGACCCAGTACTTC. Its protein product is CASRRQGVETQYF.